This is a list of T cell receptor beta chains from one sample in a study of blood T cell repertoires in COVID-19. Using immunoSEQ multiplex PCR, the repertoire was profiled, and TCRdb retains in-frame clones only, with some absent. This table holds about 76,000 clones, roughly nine tenths found once. Sequences were obtained from peripheral blood. These receptors were taken from a man aged 50 to 59 with acute or convalescent COVID-19. The CDR3 runs from the conserved cysteine through the conserved F or W. The D gene is left open where the match is weak. Clone size is stated in some rows and not others, as once, few, many or a class when expanded.

d_call: NA
cdr3_length: 15
clone_size: NA
v_call: TRBV9
j_call: TRBJ1-1
cdr3_aa: CASSVVGGGWTEAFF
cdr3_nt: TGTGCCAGCAGCGTAGTGGGTGGGGGCTGGACTGAAGCTTTCTTT

d_call: NA
cdr3_length: 11
clone_size: NA
v_call: TRBV20-1
j_call: TRBJ2-1
cdr3_aa: CSATSYNEQFF
cdr3_nt: TGCAGTGCTACCAGTTACAATGAGCAGTTCTTC

d_call: TRBD2
cdr3_length: 17
clone_size: once
v_call: TRBV4-1
j_call: TRBJ2-3
cdr3_aa: CASSRSGLAGLTDTQYF
cdr3_nt: TGCGCCAGCAGCCGCTCGGGACTAGCAGGCCTCACAGATACGCAGTATTTT

d_call: TRBD2
cdr3_length: 15
clone_size: NA
v_call: TRBV7-6
j_call: TRBJ2-1
cdr3_aa: CASSLGLAGVNEQFF
cdr3_nt: TGTGCCAGCAGCTTAGGACTAGCGGGAGTCAATGAGCAGTTCTTC

d_call: NA
cdr3_length: 14
clone_size: NA
v_call: TRBV4-1
j_call: TRBJ2-2
cdr3_aa: CASSPRDSSGELFF
cdr3_nt: TGCGCCAGCAGCCCCCGGGACTCCTCCGGGGAGCTGTTTTTT

d_call: NA
cdr3_length: 15
clone_size: few
v_call: TRBV7-2
j_call: TRBJ1-5
cdr3_aa: CASSLDRSQNQPQHF
cdr3_nt: TGTGCCAGCAGCCTCGACAGATCACAGAATCAGCCCCAGCATTTT

d_call: NA
cdr3_length: 12
clone_size: NA
v_call: TRBV27
j_call: TRBJ1-6
cdr3_aa: CASSFREAPLHF
cdr3_nt: TGTGCCAGCAGTTTCAGGGAGGCACCCCTCCACTTT

d_call: TRBD1
cdr3_length: 14
clone_size: NA
v_call: TRBV7-2
j_call: TRBJ2-5
cdr3_aa: CASSLDRAQETQYF
cdr3_nt: TGTGCCAGCAGCCTCGACAGGGCCCAAGAGACCCAGTACTTC

d_call: NA
cdr3_length: 15
clone_size: NA
v_call: TRBV5-6
j_call: TRBJ1-4
cdr3_aa: CASSLAGPTNEKLFF
cdr3_nt: TGTGCCAGCAGCTTGGCAGGGCCCACTAATGAAAAACTGTTTTTT

d_call: NA
cdr3_length: 15
clone_size: NA
v_call: TRBV28
j_call: TRBJ1-3
cdr3_aa: CASSFGTISGNTIYF
cdr3_nt: TGTGCCAGCAGTTTCGGGACAATCTCTGGAAACACCATATATTTT

d_call: NA
cdr3_length: 15
clone_size: NA
v_call: TRBV7-2
j_call: TRBJ1-6
cdr3_aa: CASSLASGDDSPLHF
cdr3_nt: TGTGCCAGCAGCTTAGCTTCGGGAGATGATTCACCCCTCCACTTT

d_call: NA
cdr3_length: 14
clone_size: NA
v_call: TRBV3-1/TRBV3-2
j_call: TRBJ2-7
cdr3_aa: CASSQANREYEQYF
cdr3_nt: TGTGCCAGCAGCCAAGCAAACAGGGAGTACGAGCAGTACTTC

d_call: TRBD2
cdr3_length: 14
clone_size: NA
v_call: TRBV6-4
j_call: TRBJ2-1
cdr3_aa: CASSDGLAGRGQFF
cdr3_nt: TGTGCCAGCAGTGACGGTCTAGCGGGAAGAGGACAGTTCTTC

d_call: TRBD2
cdr3_length: 17
clone_size: NA
v_call: TRBV15
j_call: TRBJ2-3
cdr3_aa: CATSREGGGALRDTQYF
cdr3_nt: TGTGCCACCAGCAGAGAGGGCGGGGGGGCCCTCAGGGATACGCAGTATTTT

d_call: NA
cdr3_length: 12
clone_size: few
v_call: TRBV18
j_call: TRBJ1-2
cdr3_aa: CASSPEPGSYTF
cdr3_nt: TGTGCCAGCTCACCAGAACCCGGGAGCTACACCTTC

d_call: NA
cdr3_length: 13
clone_size: NA
v_call: TRBV21-1
j_call: TRBJ2-5
cdr3_aa: CATWTGGCGTQYF
cdr3_nt: TGTGCCACCTGGACAGGGGGCTGTGGGACCCAGTACTTC

d_call: TRBD1
cdr3_length: 15
clone_size: NA
v_call: TRBV29-1
j_call: TRBJ1-1
cdr3_aa: CSVVGQGAMGTEAFF
cdr3_nt: TGCAGCGTTGTGGGACAGGGGGCAATGGGAACTGAAGCTTTCTTT

d_call: NA
cdr3_length: 15
clone_size: NA
v_call: TRBV6-5
j_call: TRBJ2-6
cdr3_aa: CASGSLAAGANVLTF
cdr3_nt: TGTGCCAGCGGGTCTCTAGCTGCTGGGGCCAACGTCCTGACTTTC

d_call: NA
cdr3_length: 13
clone_size: NA
v_call: TRBV6-6
j_call: TRBJ2-2
cdr3_aa: CASSYDGTGELFF
cdr3_nt: TGTGCCAGCAGTTACGACGGGACCGGGGAGCTGTTTTTT

d_call: NA
cdr3_length: 13
clone_size: NA
v_call: TRBV12-3/TRBV12-4
j_call: TRBJ1-3
cdr3_aa: CASIPGAGNTIYF
cdr3_nt: TGTGCCAGCATTCCGGGGGCTGGAAACACCATATATTTT

d_call: NA
cdr3_length: 14
clone_size: NA
v_call: TRBV19
j_call: TRBJ1-1
cdr3_aa: CASSPTLGGTEAFF
cdr3_nt: TGTGCCAGTAGTCCTACTCTGGGGGGCACTGAAGCTTTCTTT

d_call: NA
cdr3_length: 12
clone_size: NA
v_call: TRBV19
j_call: TRBJ2-7
cdr3_aa: CASSSRSYEQYF
cdr3_nt: TGTGCCAGTAGTTCCCGTTCCTACGAGCAGTACTTC

d_call: NA
cdr3_length: 15
clone_size: few
v_call: TRBV7-9
j_call: TRBJ2-6
cdr3_aa: CASSPLLSGANVLTF
cdr3_nt: TGTGCCAGCAGCCCCTTACTCTCTGGGGCCAACGTCCTGACTTTC

d_call: NA
cdr3_length: 15
clone_size: NA
v_call: TRBV27
j_call: TRBJ2-6
cdr3_aa: CASSFGSSGANVLTF
cdr3_nt: TGTGCCAGCAGTTTTGGCAGCTCTGGGGCCAACGTCCTGACTTTC

d_call: NA
cdr3_length: 15
clone_size: NA
v_call: TRBV18
j_call: TRBJ1-1
cdr3_aa: CASSPPYEGNTEAFF
cdr3_nt: TGTGCCAGCTCACCACCGTACGAGGGAAACACTGAAGCTTTCTTT

d_call: NA
cdr3_length: 14
clone_size: NA
v_call: TRBV6-4
j_call: TRBJ1-4
cdr3_aa: CASSDGQDNEKLFF
cdr3_nt: TGTGCCAGCAGTGACGGGCAGGATAATGAAAAACTGTTTTTT

d_call: NA
cdr3_length: 14
clone_size: NA
v_call: TRBV7-9
j_call: TRBJ1-2
cdr3_aa: CASSPKTALYGYTF
cdr3_nt: TGTGCCAGCAGCCCGAAGACAGCCCTCTATGGCTACACCTTC

d_call: TRBD1
cdr3_length: 13
clone_size: once
v_call: TRBV4-1
j_call: TRBJ1-5
cdr3_aa: CASSTGGNQPQHF
cdr3_nt: TGCGCCAGCAGCACAGGGGGCAATCAGCCCCAGCATTTT

d_call: NA
cdr3_length: 17
clone_size: NA
v_call: TRBV19
j_call: TRBJ1-3
cdr3_aa: CASSIGGQPFSGNTIYF
cdr3_nt: TGTGCCAGTAGTATAGGAGGACAGCCCTTTTCTGGAAACACCATATATTTT

d_call: NA
cdr3_length: 17
clone_size: NA
v_call: TRBV4-3
j_call: TRBJ2-1
cdr3_aa: CASSQDFLGALSGEQFF
cdr3_nt: TGCGCCAGCAGCCAAGATTTCTTAGGGGCCCTATCGGGTGAGCAGTTCTTC

d_call: NA
cdr3_length: 14
clone_size: NA
v_call: TRBV27
j_call: TRBJ2-5
cdr3_aa: CASSRWRPEETQYF
cdr3_nt: TGTGCCAGCAGCCGTTGGAGGCCTGAAGAGACCCAGTACTTC

d_call: TRBD1
cdr3_length: 14
clone_size: few
v_call: TRBV2
j_call: TRBJ1-1
cdr3_aa: CASRQQGGNTEAFF
cdr3_nt: TGTGCCAGCAGGCAACAGGGGGGGAACACTGAAGCTTTCTTT

d_call: NA
cdr3_length: 15
clone_size: NA
v_call: TRBV7-9
j_call: TRBJ2-7
cdr3_aa: CASSPKGGTLYEQYF
cdr3_nt: TGTGCCAGCAGCCCCAAGGGCGGGACCCTCTACGAGCAGTACTTC

d_call: NA
cdr3_length: 12
clone_size: NA
v_call: TRBV6-5
j_call: TRBJ2-5
cdr3_aa: CASSLAGETQYF
cdr3_nt: TGTGCCAGCAGCCTGGCGGGAGAGACCCAGTACTTC

d_call: NA
cdr3_length: 16
clone_size: NA
v_call: TRBV4-3
j_call: TRBJ2-4
cdr3_aa: CASSSAGVGAKNIQYF
cdr3_nt: TGCGCCAGCAGCTCCGCAGGTGTCGGCGCCAAAAACATTCAGTACTTC

d_call: TRBD1
cdr3_length: 13
clone_size: NA
v_call: TRBV4-2
j_call: TRBJ2-7
cdr3_aa: CASSQGTGVEQYF
cdr3_nt: TGTGCCAGCAGCCAAGGGACAGGGGTCGAGCAGTACTTC

d_call: NA
cdr3_length: 17
clone_size: NA
v_call: TRBV28
j_call: TRBJ1-3
cdr3_aa: CASSFSYRWATGNTIYF
cdr3_nt: TGTGCCAGCAGTTTCTCTTATAGGTGGGCTACTGGAAACACCATATATTTT

d_call: NA
cdr3_length: 14
clone_size: NA
v_call: TRBV2
j_call: TRBJ1-6
cdr3_aa: CASSEGRTNSPLHF
cdr3_nt: TGTGCCAGCAGTGAAGGGAGGACCAATTCACCCCTCCACTTT

d_call: NA
cdr3_length: 16
clone_size: NA
v_call: TRBV7-3
j_call: TRBJ2-2
cdr3_aa: CASSPHPAGNTGELFF
cdr3_nt: TGTGCCAGCAGCCCCCACCCAGCGGGGAACACCGGGGAGCTGTTTTTT

d_call: NA
cdr3_length: 13
clone_size: NA
v_call: TRBV7-3
j_call: TRBJ2-1
cdr3_aa: CASSLGEGDEQFF
cdr3_nt: TGTGCCAGCAGCCTAGGCGAGGGGGATGAGCAGTTCTTC

d_call: NA
cdr3_length: 16
clone_size: NA
v_call: TRBV13
j_call: TRBJ1-3
cdr3_aa: CASSRPGQQSGNTIYF
cdr3_nt: TGTGCCAGCAGCCGGCCCGGACAGCAGTCTGGAAACACCATATATTTT

d_call: NA
cdr3_length: 16
clone_size: once
v_call: TRBV13
j_call: TRBJ2-4
cdr3_aa: CASSSRGALAKNIQYF
cdr3_nt: TGTGCCAGCAGCTCCCGGGGGGCCCTAGCCAAAAACATTCAGTACTTC

d_call: NA
cdr3_length: 13
clone_size: NA
v_call: TRBV28
j_call: TRBJ1-1
cdr3_aa: CASSRPPNTEAFF
cdr3_nt: TGTGCCAGCAGCAGGCCTCCGAACACTGAAGCTTTCTTT

d_call: TRBD2
cdr3_length: 16
clone_size: NA
v_call: TRBV6-2/TRBV6-3
j_call: TRBJ2-1
cdr3_aa: CASSYAGTSGFNEQFF
cdr3_nt: TGTGCCAGCAGTTACGCGGGGACTAGCGGTTTCAATGAGCAGTTCTTC

d_call: TRBD1
cdr3_length: 19
clone_size: NA
v_call: TRBV5-5
j_call: TRBJ2-4
cdr3_aa: CASSLIQGAEDLAKNIQYF
cdr3_nt: TGTGCCAGCAGCCTGATACAGGGGGCGGAGGATTTGGCCAAAAACATTCAGTACTTC

d_call: TRBD2
cdr3_length: 15
clone_size: NA
v_call: TRBV18
j_call: TRBJ2-5
cdr3_aa: CASSPTSPGGETQYF
cdr3_nt: TGTGCCAGCTCACCAACGAGCCCGGGGGGAGAGACCCAGTACTTC

d_call: NA
cdr3_length: 15
clone_size: NA
v_call: TRBV28
j_call: TRBJ2-5
cdr3_aa: CASRPGLFLQETQYF
cdr3_nt: TGTGCCAGCAGGCCCGGACTTTTCCTTCAAGAGACCCAGTACTTC

d_call: NA
cdr3_length: 15
clone_size: NA
v_call: TRBV5-5
j_call: TRBJ2-7
cdr3_aa: CASSLVGLVGSGQYF
cdr3_nt: TGTGCCAGCAGCTTGGTGGGACTGGTGGGGTCGGGGCAGTACTTC

d_call: TRBD1
cdr3_length: 15
clone_size: NA
v_call: TRBV9
j_call: TRBJ1-5
cdr3_aa: CASSAEDRVNQPQHF
cdr3_nt: TGTGCCAGCAGCGCCGAAGACAGGGTCAATCAGCCCCAGCATTTT

d_call: NA
cdr3_length: 14
clone_size: NA
v_call: TRBV3-1/TRBV3-2
j_call: TRBJ2-1
cdr3_aa: CASSHLVGGNEQFF
cdr3_nt: TGTGCCAGCAGCCACTTAGTCGGGGGAAATGAGCAGTTCTTC

d_call: TRBD2
cdr3_length: 14
clone_size: NA
v_call: TRBV27
j_call: TRBJ2-7
cdr3_aa: CASSHGGSGSEQYF
cdr3_nt: TGTGCCAGCAGCCACGGGGGTAGCGGGAGTGAGCAGTACTTC

d_call: NA
cdr3_length: 15
clone_size: NA
v_call: TRBV6-6
j_call: TRBJ1-2
cdr3_aa: CASSTAGSFTYGYTF
cdr3_nt: TGTGCCAGCAGTACCGCAGGGTCTTTCACCTATGGCTACACCTTC

d_call: NA
cdr3_length: 15
clone_size: once
v_call: TRBV28
j_call: TRBJ1-2
cdr3_aa: CASSLTGAGGYGYTF
cdr3_nt: TGTGCCAGCAGTTTAACCGGGGCGGGGGGCTATGGCTACACCTTC

d_call: TRBD1
cdr3_length: 14
clone_size: NA
v_call: TRBV6-5
j_call: TRBJ1-4
cdr3_aa: CASRRTGGNEKLFF
cdr3_nt: TGTGCCAGCAGACGGACAGGGGGAAATGAAAAACTGTTTTTT

d_call: NA
cdr3_length: 16
clone_size: NA
v_call: TRBV28
j_call: TRBJ2-7
cdr3_aa: CASSLALRQATYEQYF
cdr3_nt: TGTGCCAGCAGTTTAGCTCTCCGACAGGCTACTTACGAGCAGTACTTC

d_call: NA
cdr3_length: 11
clone_size: NA
v_call: TRBV4-1
j_call: TRBJ1-1
cdr3_aa: CASSQGTEAFF
cdr3_nt: TGCGCCAGCAGCCAAGGGACAGAAGCTTTCTTT

d_call: NA
cdr3_length: 16
clone_size: few
v_call: TRBV30
j_call: TRBJ2-6
cdr3_aa: CAWTGQPVSGANVLTF
cdr3_nt: TGTGCCTGGACCGGACAACCCGTCTCTGGGGCCAACGTCCTGACTTTC